The 26 T cell receptor beta chains below were found in one sample sequenced in a study of blood T cell repertoires in COVID-19. Using immunoSEQ multiplex PCR, the repertoire was profiled, and TCRdb retains in-frame clones only, with some absent. The sample consists of tens of thousands of clones, 74% of them appearing once. Sequenced: peripheral blood. All receptors come from a human donor with acute or convalescent COVID-19. The donor label of this sample is uncertain.

The chain links TRBV9 to TRBJ2-5; 8 nucleotides agree with TRBD1. The CDR3 length is 15 residues. The V gene's germline CDR1 is SGDLS and CDR2 YYNGEE. V lost 0 bases, J lost 5 bases, and 6 bases stayed unmatched. For the CDR3, the DNA is TGTGCCAGCAGCGTAGAAGGCAGGGGGCCGGAGACCCAGTACTTC. It specifies CASSVEGRGPETQYF.

The chain employs TRBV28 and TRBJ2-6, with 7 bases aligning to TRBD2. The CDR3 spans 15 residues. Germline CDR1 and CDR2: MDHEN and SYDVKM. Unmatched junction bases numbered 7, after V lost 7 bases and J lost 4 bases. The CDR3 protein is CASITAGAGANVLTF. Written as DNA, the CDR3 is TGTGCCAGCATTACCGCGGGAGCCGGGGCCAACGTCCTGACTTTC.

This clone was detected only a few times. The rearrangement links TRBV30 to TRBJ1-6, with TRBD1 identical over 7 bases. CDR3 length: 15 amino acids. With 5 bases clipped from V and 5 bases from J, the junction kept 9 bases outside the gene matches. Germline CDR1 reads GTSNPN; CDR2 reads SVGIG (reference sequence). CDR3 loop: CAWRPWDSDNSPLHF. The CDR3 nucleotides are TGTGCCTGGCGCCCCTGGGACAGCGATAATTCACCCCTCCACTTT.

This clone was seen a handful of times. The CDR3 sequence: CASSLLTGGWNEQFF. CDR3 DNA sequence: TGTGCCAGCAGCTTACTGACAGGGGGGTGGAATGAGCAGTTCTTC. The chain recombines TRBV7-2 with TRBJ2-1; 9 bases agree with TRBD1. The CDR3 length is 15 residues. Germline V gene data show CDR1 as SGHTA and CDR2 as FQGNSA. The trim removed 2 bases at V and 7 bases at J, leaving 6 bases unmatched. The whole variable domain, filled in from reference TRBV7-2 and TRBJ2-1, reads GAGVSQSPSNKVTEKGKDVELRCDPISGHTALYWYRQSLGQGLEFLIYFQGNSAPDKSGLPSDRFSAERTGGSVSTLTIQRTQQEDSAVYLCASSLLTGGWNEQFFGPGTRLTVL.

The chain joins TRBV6-2 or TRBV6-3 to TRBJ2-5; no clear D gene. This CDR3 has 15 amino acids. V was shortened by 1 base and J by 0 bases, with 9 bases between the two germline ends. Germline V lookup: CDR1 MNHEY, CDR2 SVGEGT. CDR3 region: CASSYWAQYQETQYF. DNA for the CDR3: TGTGCCAGCAGTTACTGGGCACAGTACCAAGAGACCCAGTACTTC.

This clone was seen a handful of times. The chain links TRBV2 to TRBJ2-3; TRBD2 matches 10 bases. Per germline, CDR1 SNHLY and CDR2 FYNNEI. With 8 bases clipped from V and 4 bases from J, the junction kept 6 bases outside the gene matches. The CDR3 contains 14 residues. CDR3 loop: CASGAGTSADTQYF. DNA of the CDR3: TGTGCCAGCGGGGCTGGGACTAGCGCAGATACGCAGTATTTT.

The chain links TRBV12-3 or TRBV12-4 to TRBJ1-2; 9 bases fit TRBD1. The CDR3 length is 13 residues. V was pared by 5 bases and J by 4 bases, with 2 bases of the junction left unmatched. DNA for the CDR3: TGTGCCAGCAGTCCGACAGGGGGCTATGGCTACACCTTC. Translated: CASSPTGGYGYTF.

The chain is built from TRBV30 and TRBJ1-2; D perhaps matches TRBD1 (6 bases). V lost 2 bases and J lost 4, with 11 bases in between. The CDR3 is 13 amino acids. CDR1 and CDR2 from the germline V gene are GTSNPN and SVGIG (reference sequence). CDR3 loop: CAWSINRVYGYTF. The CDR3 coding sequence is TGTGCCTGGAGTATCAACAGGGTCTATGGCTACACCTTC.

The chain employs TRBV18 and TRBJ1-5; 7 nucleotides line up with TRBD1. J lost 3 bases, V lost 3 bases, and 5 bases had no gene match. Germline V gives CDR1 KGHSH, CDR2 LQKENI. This CDR3 region has 15 residues. The chain's CDR3 is CASSPSTGANQPQHF. The CDR3 DNA reads TGTGCCAGCTCACCTAGCACAGGGGCCAATCAGCCCCAGCATTTT.

The chain combines TRBV9 with TRBJ1-2, with 8 bases aligning to TRBD1. V lost 0 bases and J lost 5; bases outside the gene matches: 6. This CDR3 has 15 residues. Germline CDR1 reads SGDLS; CDR2 reads YYNGEE. The CDR3 sequence: CASSVGGQGGYGYTF. In DNA form, the CDR3 reads TGTGCCAGCAGCGTAGGAGGACAGGGCGGGTATGGCTACACCTTC.

J is TRBJ2-7 and V is TRBV7-3; D is unclear. Trimming pared 1 base from V and 6 bases from J, leaving 10 bases between. This CDR3 has 13 amino acids. CDR1 and CDR2 (germline): SGHTA, FQGTGA. CDR3 coding DNA: TGTGCCAGCAGCTTAAGTGCCCTCGGCGAGCAGTACTTC. Translating gives CASSLSALGEQYF.

This clone occurred once. This chain uses TRBV19 with TRBJ1-1; D remains ambiguous. The CDR3 has 16 residues. Germline V gene data show CDR1 as LNHDA and CDR2 as SQIVND (reference sequence). V lost 3 bases and J 1 base, leaving 15 bases between the germline ends. CDR3: CASSILRVVENTEAFF. The CDR3 DNA reads as TGTGCCAGTAGTATCCTACGGGTGGTGGAGAACACTGAAGCTTTCTTT.

The gene calls are TRBV7-9 and TRBJ1-2; 12 bases fit TRBD1. Germline values: CDR1 SEHNR, CDR2 FQNEAQ (reference sequence). This CDR3 spans 19 amino acids. V gave up 1 base and J gave up 4 bases; unmatched junction bases: 13. The CDR3 sequence is CASSLVGTGGSSPLYGYTF. In DNA, the CDR3 is TGTGCCAGCAGCTTAGTTGGGACAGGGGGCTCTTCTCCACTCTATGGCTACACCTTC.

The CDR3 region has the DNA TGTGCCACCAGTGATGGAGGGGACAAAAACATTCAGTACTTC. This sequence encodes CATSDGGDKNIQYF. The rearrangement links TRBV24-1 to TRBJ2-4, with D perhaps TRBD2 (6 bases). Germline loops: CDR1 KGHDR, CDR2 SFDVKD. This CDR3 region has 14 residues. Trimming took off 3 bases at V and 3 bases at J, with 8 bases between the two ends.

This clone was observed a handful of times. The chain joins TRBV27 to TRBJ2-2, with 7 bases matching TRBD1. J was trimmed by 4 bases and V by 8 bases; bases with no gene match: 7. Germline V gene data show CDR1 as MNHEY and CDR2 as SMNVEV (reference sequence). The CDR3 totals 14 residues. The CDR3 bases are TGTGCCAGCGGGTCCCGACAGGGCACCGGGGAGCTGTTTTTT. Translated: CASGSRQGTGELFF.

V usage is TRBV9 and J usage is TRBJ1-2, with 9 bases fitting TRBD1. V lost 0 bases to trimming and J lost 5 bases; unmatched junction nucleotides: 8. The CDR3 extends over 16 amino acids. From germline, CDR1 is SGDLS and CDR2 YYNGEE. This CDR3 is CASSVESTGGFYGYTF. The CDR3 DNA follows: TGTGCCAGCAGCGTAGAGTCTACAGGGGGCTTTTATGGCTACACCTTC. The variable domain in full, with the rest retrieved from reference TRBV9 and TRBJ1-2, is DSGVTQTPKHLITATGQRVTLRCSPRSGDLSVYWYQQSLDQGLQFLIQYYNGEERAKGNILERFSAQQFPDLHSELNLSSLELGDSALYFCASSVESTGGFYGYTFGSGTRLTVV.

This clone was picked up one time. This sequence joins TRBV4-2 and TRBJ1-1; D unresolved. CDR1 LGHNA and CDR2 YNFKEQ come from the germline V gene. This CDR3 contains 13 residues. The V end was cut by 1 base, the J end by 3 bases, with 6 bases between. The CDR3 DNA follows: TGTGCCAGCAGCCAAGTCGGTTACACTGAAGCTTTCTTT. It translates to CASSQVGYTEAFF.

This chain uses TRBV7-9 with TRBJ1-2, with a weak D call TRBD1 (5 bases). CDR1 is SEHNR and CDR2 is FQNEAQ in the germline V gene (reference sequence). The CDR3 loop spans 14 amino acids. The V and J ends lost 1 base and 1 base respectively, with 7 bases between them. CDR3 loop: CASSLGQGNYGYTF. The CDR3 DNA follows: TGTGCCAGCAGCTTAGGGCAGGGTAACTATGGCTACACCTTC.

The J gene is TRBJ1-2, the V gene TRBV4-1; the D gene is possibly TRBD1 (5 bases). The CDR3 has 14 amino acids. The V end lost 0 bases, the J end lost 5 bases, and 10 bases lay between the germline ends. Germline V lookup: CDR1 MGHRA, CDR2 YSYEKL. The CDR3 DNA reads as TGCGCCAGCAGCCAAGAGCCGACAGATTATGGCTACACCTTC. This sequence encodes CASSQEPTDYGYTF.

The J gene is TRBJ1-1, the V gene TRBV3-1 (or the pseudogene TRBV3-2), with 9 nucleotides matching TRBD1. V trimming: 3 bases; J trimming: 5 bases; junction bases outside the gene matches: 4. This CDR3 has 14 residues. Germline V lookup: CDR1 LGHDT, CDR2 YNNKEL (reference sequence). CDR3 in amino acids: CASSQGTGRTEAFF. The CDR3 bases are TGTGCCAGCAGCCAGGGGACAGGGCGAACTGAAGCTTTCTTT.

The chain combines TRBV12-5 with TRBJ2-1; 8 nucleotides agree with TRBD2. The CDR3 contains 18 residues. In germline, CDR1 is LGHNT, CDR2 FRNRAP. The trim removed 2 bases at V and 0 bases at J, leaving 9 bases unmatched. In DNA form, the CDR3 reads TGTGCTAGTGGTTTGTGTGGTAGCGGGACACGCTCCTACAATGAGCAGTTCTTC. Its translation is CASGLCGSGTRSYNEQFF.

The gene calls are TRBV3-1 (or the pseudogene TRBV3-2) and TRBJ2-2; D may be TRBD2 (5 bases). The germline V gene has CDR1 LGHDT and CDR2 YNNKEL (reference sequence). The CDR3 sequence is 14 residues long. Trimming took 4 bases from V and 4 from J, leaving 10 bases between them. This CDR3 reads CASSPPEGTGELFF. CDR3 bases: TGTGCCAGCAGCCCCCCAGAGGGCACCGGGGAGCTGTTTTTT.

The chain joins TRBV6-5 to TRBJ2-1; 11 positions match TRBD2. The CDR3 covers 15 residues. V dropped 0 bases and J dropped 5; count of bases not matched to a gene: 0. CDR1 is MNHEY and CDR2 is SVGAGI in the germline V gene. CDR3 sequence reads: CASSYSGLADNEQFF. In DNA form, the CDR3 reads TGTGCCAGCAGTTACTCGGGACTAGCGGACAATGAGCAGTTCTTC.

V usage is TRBV12-1 and J usage is TRBJ2-7; TRBD1 is taken as the D call from the table, unchecked against the DNA. TRBV12-1 is a known pseudogene. The CDR3 runs to 12 residues. The DNA for the CDR3 is TGTGCCAGCAGCTCAGGGGAGAACGAGCAGTACTTC. Translation gives CASSSGENEQYF.

J is TRBJ2-1 and V is TRBV11-1; D remains unclear. The V end was cut by 1 base, the J end by 10 bases, with 11 bases between. This CDR3 spans 13 amino acids. Germline CDR1 SGHAT, CDR2 FQDESV (reference sequence). The CDR3 bases are TGTGCCAGCAGCTTAGGTAGAGCGAGGGAGCAGTTCTTC. Residues: CASSLGRAREQFF.

The gene calls are TRBV24-1 and TRBJ1-5, with D possibly matching TRBD1 (6 bases). The germline gives CDR1 KGHDR, CDR2 SFDVKD. V lost 4 bases and J lost 2, with 17 bases in between. This CDR3 has 17 amino acids. CDR3 protein: CATSDPPGQGRNQPQHF. CDR3 sequence (DNA): TGTGCCACCAGTGACCCTCCGGGGCAGGGGCGCAATCAGCCCCAGCATTTT.